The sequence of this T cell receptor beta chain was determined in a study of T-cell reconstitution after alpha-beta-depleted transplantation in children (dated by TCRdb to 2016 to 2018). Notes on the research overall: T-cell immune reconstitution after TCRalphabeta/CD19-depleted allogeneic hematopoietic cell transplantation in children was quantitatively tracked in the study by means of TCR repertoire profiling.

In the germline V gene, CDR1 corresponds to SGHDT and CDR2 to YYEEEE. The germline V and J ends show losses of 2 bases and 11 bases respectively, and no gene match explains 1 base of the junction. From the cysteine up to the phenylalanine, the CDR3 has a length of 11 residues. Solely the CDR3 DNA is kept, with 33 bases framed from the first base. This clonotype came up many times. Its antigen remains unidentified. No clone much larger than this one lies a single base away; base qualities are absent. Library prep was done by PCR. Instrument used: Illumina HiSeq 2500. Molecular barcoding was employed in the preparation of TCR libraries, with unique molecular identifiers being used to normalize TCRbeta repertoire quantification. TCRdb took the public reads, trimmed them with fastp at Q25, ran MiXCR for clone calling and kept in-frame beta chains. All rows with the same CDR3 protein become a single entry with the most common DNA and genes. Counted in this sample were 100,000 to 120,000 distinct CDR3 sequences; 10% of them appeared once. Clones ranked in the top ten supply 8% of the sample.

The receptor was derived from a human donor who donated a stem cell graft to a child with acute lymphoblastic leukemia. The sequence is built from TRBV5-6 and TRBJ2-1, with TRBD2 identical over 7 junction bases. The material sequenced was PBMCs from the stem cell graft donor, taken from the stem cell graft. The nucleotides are TGTGCCAGCAGCTTAGGGACTAAGCAGTTCTTC. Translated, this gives CASSLGTKQFF.